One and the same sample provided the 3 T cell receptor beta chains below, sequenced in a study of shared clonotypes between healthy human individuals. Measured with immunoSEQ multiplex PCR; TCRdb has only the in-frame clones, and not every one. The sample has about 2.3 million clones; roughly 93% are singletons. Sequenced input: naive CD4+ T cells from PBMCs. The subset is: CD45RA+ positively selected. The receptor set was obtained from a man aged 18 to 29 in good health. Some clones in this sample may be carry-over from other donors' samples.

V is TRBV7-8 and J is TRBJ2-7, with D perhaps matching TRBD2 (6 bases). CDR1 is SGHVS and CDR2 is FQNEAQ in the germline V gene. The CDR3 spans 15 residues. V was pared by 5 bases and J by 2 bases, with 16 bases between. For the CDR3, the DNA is TGTGCCAGCAGCCAATCCCCGGGGGTAACCTACGAGCAGTACTTC. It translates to CASSQSPGVTYEQYF. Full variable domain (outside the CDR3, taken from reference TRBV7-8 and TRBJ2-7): GAGVSQSPRYKVAKRGQDVALRCDPISGHVSLFWYQQALGQGPEFLTYFQNEAQLDKSGLPSDRFFAERPEGSVSTLKIQRTQQEDSAVYLCASSQSPGVTYEQYFGPGTRLTVT.

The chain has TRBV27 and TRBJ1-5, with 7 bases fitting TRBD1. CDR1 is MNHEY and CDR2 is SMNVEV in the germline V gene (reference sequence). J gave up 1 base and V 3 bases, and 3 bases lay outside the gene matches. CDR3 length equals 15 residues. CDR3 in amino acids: CASSFQGGSNQPQHF. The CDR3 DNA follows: TGTGCCAGCAGTTTCCAGGGGGGAAGCAATCAGCCCCAGCATTTT.

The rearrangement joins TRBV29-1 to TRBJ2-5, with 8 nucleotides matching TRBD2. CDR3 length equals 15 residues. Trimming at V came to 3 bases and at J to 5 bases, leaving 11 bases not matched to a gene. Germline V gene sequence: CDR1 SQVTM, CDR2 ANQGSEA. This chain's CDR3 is CSVEISGTGRETQYF. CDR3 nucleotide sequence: TGCAGCGTTGAGATTAGCGGGACGGGCAGGGAGACCCAGTACTTC.